The clone carrying this T cell receptor beta chain was counted a few times. Its antigen is not identified. This specimen belongs to a study of CD8 T cells in ankylosing spondylitis. Quantitative 5'-RACE was performed with molecular barcodes, and it yielded the TCR beta libraries. TCRdb reanalysed the 5' RACE reads using MiXCR and keeps one entry per CDR3 protein. This table holds fewer than 250,000 distinct CDR3 sequences, approximately 30% found once. Study-wide points: Reportedly, matched ankylosing spondylitis synovial fluid was significantly enriched for disease-linked clones.

The TCR originated in a male donor with ankylosing spondylitis or in good health (not recorded which). Material: blood, either unsorted or a sorted T cell fraction (not recorded which).

The CDR3 spells CASSLTGIPGETQYF. CDR3 coding DNA: TGTGCCAGCAGTTTAACCGGGATCCCGGGAGAGACCCAGTACTTC. J is TRBJ2-5 and V is TRBV12-3 or TRBV12-4; a weak D match, TRBD2 (5 bases). CDR3 length equals 15 residues. The germline V and J ends were trimmed by 2 bases and 4 bases, with 14 bases remaining between them.